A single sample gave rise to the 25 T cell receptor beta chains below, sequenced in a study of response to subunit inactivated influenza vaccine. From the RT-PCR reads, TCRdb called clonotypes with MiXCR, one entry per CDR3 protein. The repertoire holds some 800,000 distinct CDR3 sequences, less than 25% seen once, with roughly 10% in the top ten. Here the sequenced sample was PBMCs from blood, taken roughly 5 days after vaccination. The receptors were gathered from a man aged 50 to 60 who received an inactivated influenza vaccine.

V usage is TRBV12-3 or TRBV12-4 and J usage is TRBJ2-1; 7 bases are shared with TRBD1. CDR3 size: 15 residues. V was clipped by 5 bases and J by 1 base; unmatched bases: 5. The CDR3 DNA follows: TGTGCCAGCAGTGCCGACAGGGCGTCCTACAATGAGCAGTTCTTC. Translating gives CASSADRASYNEQFF.

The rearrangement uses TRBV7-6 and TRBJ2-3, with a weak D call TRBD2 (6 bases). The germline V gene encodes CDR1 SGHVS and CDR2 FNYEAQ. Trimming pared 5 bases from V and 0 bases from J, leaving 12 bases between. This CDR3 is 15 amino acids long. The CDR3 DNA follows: TGTGCCAGCAGCCGTACTAGCACCAGCACAGATACGCAGTATTTT. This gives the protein CASSRTSTSTDTQYF.

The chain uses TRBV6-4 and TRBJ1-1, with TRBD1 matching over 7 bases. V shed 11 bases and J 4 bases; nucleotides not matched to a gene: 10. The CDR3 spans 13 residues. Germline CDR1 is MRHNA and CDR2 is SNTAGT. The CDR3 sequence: CAGATGKGTEAFF. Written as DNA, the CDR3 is TGTGCCGGGGCGACAGGGAAGGGCACTGAAGCTTTCTTT.

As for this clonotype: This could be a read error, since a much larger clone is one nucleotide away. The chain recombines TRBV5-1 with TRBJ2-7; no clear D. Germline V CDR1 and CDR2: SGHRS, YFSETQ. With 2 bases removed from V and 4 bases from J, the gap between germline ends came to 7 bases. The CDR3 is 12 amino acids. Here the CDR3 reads CASSFDEYEQYF. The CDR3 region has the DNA TGCGCCAGCAGCTTCGACGAGTACGAGCAGTACTTC. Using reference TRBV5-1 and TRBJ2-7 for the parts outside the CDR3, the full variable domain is KAGVTQTPRYLIKTRGQQVTLSCSPISGHRSVSWYQQTPGQGLQFLFEYFSETQRNKGNFPGRFSGRQFSNSRSEMNVSTLELGDSALYLCASSFDEYEQYFGPGTRLTVT.

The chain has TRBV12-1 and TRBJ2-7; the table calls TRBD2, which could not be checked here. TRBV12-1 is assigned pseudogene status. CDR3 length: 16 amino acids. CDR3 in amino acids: CASSLGPLVRDYEQYF. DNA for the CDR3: TGTGCCAGCAGCCTCGGGCCCCTCGTGAGGGACTACGAGCAGTACTTC.

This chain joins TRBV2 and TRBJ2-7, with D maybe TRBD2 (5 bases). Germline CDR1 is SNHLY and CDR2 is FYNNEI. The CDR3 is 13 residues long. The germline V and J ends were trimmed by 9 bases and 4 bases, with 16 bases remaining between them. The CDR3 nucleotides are TGTGCCAGGACGGGGTCGGGAAATTACGAGCAGTACTTC. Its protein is CARTGSGNYEQYF. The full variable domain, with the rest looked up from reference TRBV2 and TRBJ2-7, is EPEVTQTPSHQVTQMGQEVILRCVPISNHLYFYWYRQILGQKVEFLVSFYNNEISEKSEIFDDQFSVERPDGSNFTLKIRSTKLEDSAMYFCARTGSGNYEQYFGPGTRLTVT.

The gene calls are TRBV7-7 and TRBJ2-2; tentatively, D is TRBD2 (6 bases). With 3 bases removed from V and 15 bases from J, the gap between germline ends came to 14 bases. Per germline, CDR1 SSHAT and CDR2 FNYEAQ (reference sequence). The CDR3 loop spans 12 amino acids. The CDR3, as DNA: TGTGCCAGCAGCTTTTTGGGACTGATGGTGTTTTTT. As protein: CASSFLGLMVFF.

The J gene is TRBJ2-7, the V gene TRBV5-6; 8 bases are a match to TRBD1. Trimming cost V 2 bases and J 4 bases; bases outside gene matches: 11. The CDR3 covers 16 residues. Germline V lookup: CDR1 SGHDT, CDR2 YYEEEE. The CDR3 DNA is TGTGCCAGCAGCTTTTTACGTCGGGACAGGATTTACGAGCAGTACTTC. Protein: CASSFLRRDRIYEQYF.

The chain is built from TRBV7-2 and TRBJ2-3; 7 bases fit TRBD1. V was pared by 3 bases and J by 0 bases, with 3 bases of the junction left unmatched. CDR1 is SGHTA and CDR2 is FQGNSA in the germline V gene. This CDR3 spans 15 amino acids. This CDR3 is CASSLYRGSTDTQYF. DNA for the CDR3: TGTGCCAGCAGCTTGTACAGGGGCAGCACAGATACGCAGTATTTT. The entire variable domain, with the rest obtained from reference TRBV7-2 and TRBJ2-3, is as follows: GAGVSQSPSNKVTEKGKDVELRCDPISGHTALYWYRQSLGQGLEFLIYFQGNSAPDKSGLPSDRFSAERTGGSVSTLTIQRTQQEDSAVYLCASSLYRGSTDTQYFGPGTRLTVL.

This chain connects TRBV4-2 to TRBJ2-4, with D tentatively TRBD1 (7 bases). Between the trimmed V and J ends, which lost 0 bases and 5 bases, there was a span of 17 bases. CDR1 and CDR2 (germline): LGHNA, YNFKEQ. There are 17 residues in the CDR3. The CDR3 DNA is TGTGCCAGCAGCCAAGAGGTGTCAGGCAGGGGGGAAAACATTCAGTACTTC. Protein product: CASSQEVSGRGENIQYF.

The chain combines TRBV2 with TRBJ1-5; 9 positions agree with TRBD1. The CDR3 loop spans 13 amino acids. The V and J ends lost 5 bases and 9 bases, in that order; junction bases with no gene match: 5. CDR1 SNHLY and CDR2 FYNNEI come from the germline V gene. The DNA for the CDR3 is TGTGCCAGCAGTACAGGGGGCGCTTGGCCCCAGCATTTT. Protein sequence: CASSTGGAWPQHF.

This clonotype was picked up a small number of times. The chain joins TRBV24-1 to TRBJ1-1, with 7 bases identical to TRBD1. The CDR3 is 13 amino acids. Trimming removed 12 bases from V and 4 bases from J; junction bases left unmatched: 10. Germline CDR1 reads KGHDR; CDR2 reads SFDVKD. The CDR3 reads CAAPGQSSTEAFF. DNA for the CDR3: TGTGCCGCCCCGGGACAGTCTTCCACTGAAGCTTTCTTT.

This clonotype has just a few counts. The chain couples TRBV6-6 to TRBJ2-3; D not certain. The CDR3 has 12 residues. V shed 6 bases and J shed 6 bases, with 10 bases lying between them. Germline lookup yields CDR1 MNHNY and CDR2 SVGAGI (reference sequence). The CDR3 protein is CASRNVEDTQYF. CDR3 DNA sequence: TGTGCCAGCAGGAACGTGGAGGATACGCAGTATTTT.

The CDR3 here is CASSLKPTGELFF. CDR3 bases: TGTGCCAGCAGTTTAAAACCGACCGGGGAGCTGTTTTTT. The chain carries TRBV12-3 or TRBV12-4 and TRBJ2-2; D is unresolved. The CDR3 is 13 residues long. Deletions cut 2 bases from V and 5 bases from J, with 6 bases between.

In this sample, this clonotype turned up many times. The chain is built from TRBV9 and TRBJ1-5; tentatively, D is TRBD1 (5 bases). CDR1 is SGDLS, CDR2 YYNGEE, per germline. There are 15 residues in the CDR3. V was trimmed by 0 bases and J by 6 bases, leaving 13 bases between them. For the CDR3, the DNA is TGTGCCAGCAGCGTAGACTCTTTGGGGACTCAGCCCCAGCATTTT. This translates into CASSVDSLGTQPQHF.

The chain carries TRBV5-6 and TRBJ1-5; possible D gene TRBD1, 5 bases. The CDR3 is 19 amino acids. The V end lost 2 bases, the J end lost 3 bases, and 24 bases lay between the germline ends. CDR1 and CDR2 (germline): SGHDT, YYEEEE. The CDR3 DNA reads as TGTGCCAGCAGCTTTTGGGTTGGGGTATGGACAACCCACAATCAGCCCCAGCATTTT. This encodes CASSFWVGVWTTHNQPQHF.

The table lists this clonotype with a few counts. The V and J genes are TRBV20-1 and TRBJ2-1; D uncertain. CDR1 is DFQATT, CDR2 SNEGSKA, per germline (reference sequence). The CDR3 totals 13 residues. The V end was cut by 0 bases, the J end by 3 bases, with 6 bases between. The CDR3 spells CSARDAIYNEQFF. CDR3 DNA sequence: TGCAGTGCTAGAGATGCGATCTACAATGAGCAGTTCTTC.

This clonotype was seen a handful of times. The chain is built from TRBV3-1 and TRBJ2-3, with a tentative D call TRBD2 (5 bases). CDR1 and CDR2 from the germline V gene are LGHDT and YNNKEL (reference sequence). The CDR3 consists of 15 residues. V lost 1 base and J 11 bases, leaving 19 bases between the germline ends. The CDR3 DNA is TGTGCCAGCAGCCAAGGCCGGACTTCGCCGGGTGGGCAGTATTTT. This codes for CASSQGRTSPGGQYF.

The CDR3 DNA is TGTGCCATGGGCTCCGGGTACAATGAGCAGTTCTTC. It encodes CAMGSGYNEQFF. The V gene is TRBV5-5, the J gene TRBJ2-1; D unclear. The germline V and J ends were trimmed by 9 bases and 4 bases, with 11 bases remaining between them. Germline V gene lookup returns CDR1 SGHKS and CDR2 YYEKEE (reference sequence). This CDR3 has 12 amino acids.

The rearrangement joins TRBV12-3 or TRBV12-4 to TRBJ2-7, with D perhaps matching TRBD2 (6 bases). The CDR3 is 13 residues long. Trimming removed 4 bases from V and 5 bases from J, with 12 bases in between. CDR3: CASSSTSTNEQYF. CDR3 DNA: TGTGCCAGCAGTTCCACTAGCACTAACGAGCAGTACTTC.

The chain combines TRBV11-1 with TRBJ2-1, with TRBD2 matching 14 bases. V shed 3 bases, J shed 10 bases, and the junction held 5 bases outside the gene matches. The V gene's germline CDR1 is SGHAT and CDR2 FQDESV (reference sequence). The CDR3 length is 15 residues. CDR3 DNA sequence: TGTGCCAGCAGCTTCCCGGGACTAGCGGGGGTCGAGCAGTTCTTC. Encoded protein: CASSFPGLAGVEQFF.

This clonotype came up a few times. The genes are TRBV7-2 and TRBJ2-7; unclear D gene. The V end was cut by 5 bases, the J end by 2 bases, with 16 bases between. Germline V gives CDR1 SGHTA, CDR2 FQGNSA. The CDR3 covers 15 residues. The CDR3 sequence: CASSHPSVTTYEQYF. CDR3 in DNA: TGTGCCAGCAGCCACCCCTCGGTCACCACCTACGAGCAGTACTTC.

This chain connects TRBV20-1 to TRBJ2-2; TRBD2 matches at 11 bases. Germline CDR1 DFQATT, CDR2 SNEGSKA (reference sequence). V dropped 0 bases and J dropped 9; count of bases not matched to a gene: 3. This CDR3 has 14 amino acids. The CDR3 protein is CSARDRLAGRELFF. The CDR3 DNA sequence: TGCAGTGCTAGAGATCGACTAGCGGGACGGGAGCTGTTTTTT.

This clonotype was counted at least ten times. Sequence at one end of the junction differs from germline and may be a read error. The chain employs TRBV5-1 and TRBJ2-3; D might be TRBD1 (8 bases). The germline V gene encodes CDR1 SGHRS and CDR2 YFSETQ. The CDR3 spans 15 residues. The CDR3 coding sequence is TGTGCCAGCAGTTTAGGACAGGGAGGGACAGATACGCAGTATTTT. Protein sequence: CASSLGQGGTDTQYF. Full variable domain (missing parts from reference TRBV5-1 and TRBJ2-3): KAGVTQTPRYLIKTRGQQVTLSCSPISGHRSVSWYQQTPGQGLQFLFEYFSETQRNKGNFPGRFSGRQFSNSRSEMNVSTLELGDSALYLCASSLGQGGTDTQYFGPGTRLTVL.

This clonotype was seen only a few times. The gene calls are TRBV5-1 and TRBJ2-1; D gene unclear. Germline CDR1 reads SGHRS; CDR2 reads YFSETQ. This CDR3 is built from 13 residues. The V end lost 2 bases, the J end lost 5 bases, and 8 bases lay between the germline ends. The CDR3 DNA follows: TGCGCCAGCAGCTTTCAGGCGGACAATGAGCAGTTCTTC. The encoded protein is CASSFQADNEQFF. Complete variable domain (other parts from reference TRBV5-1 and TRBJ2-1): KAGVTQTPRYLIKTRGQQVTLSCSPISGHRSVSWYQQTPGQGLQFLFEYFSETQRNKGNFPGRFSGRQFSNSRSEMNVSTLELGDSALYLCASSFQADNEQFFGPGTRLTVL.